This T cell receptor (beta chain) was sequenced for a study of blood T cell repertoires in COVID-19. Study in general: COVID-19 samples, acute and convalescent, were from the United States, Italy and Spain.

As handled by the study authors: For nucleated cells, counts were estimated from reference gene primer amplification. The protocol was immunoSEQ multiplex PCR, while the TCRdb copy is restricted to in-frame clones and leaves out a portion. The V and J calls and the clone size are those of that table, but D and trimming were determined from the DNA. The data contain 150,000 to 200,000 clones, approximately 90% of them seen just once; the ten biggest clones take up roughly 2.3%. V lost 1 base and J lost 1, with 13 bases in between. The CDR3 contains 15 residues. Germline lookup yields CDR1 SQVTM and CDR2 ANQGSEA.

The sequenced sample consisted of peripheral blood. The chain recombines TRBV29-1 with TRBJ1-1, with D unclear. The clonotype comes from a man younger than 35 with acute or convalescent COVID-19. Here the CDR3 DNA reads TGCAGCGTTGAAGGGACTCTGGGTAGGAACACTGAAGCTTTCTTT. It yields the protein CSVEGTLGRNTEAFF.